Sequencing of this T cell receptor beta chain was carried out in a study of shared clonotypes between healthy human individuals. The wider study: Participating donors consisted of two women and a few men aged 18 to 49. CD4 naive and CD4 memory each took three plates per donor, while CD8 naive took two and CD8 memory one.

Produced via immunoSEQ multiplex PCR; TCRdb's table is partial and in-frame only. The sample yields fewer than 2.5 million clones, under 95% seen once. Memory CD4+ cells were the fraction left after CD45RA+ naive selection. Broader study findings: Relative to memory subsets, naive subsets generally showed larger estimated richness.

In the case of this clone: What it recognizes is unknown.

This receptor was identified in a man aged 18 to 30 in good health. Some clones in this sample may be carry-over from other donors' samples. The source material was naive CD4+ T cells from PBMCs. Specified subset: CD45RA+ positively selected.

The CDR3 region has the DNA TGTGCCAGCAGACACAGACAGAACACTGAAGCTTTCTTT. Residues: CASRHRQNTEAFF. The chain couples TRBV6-5 to TRBJ1-1, with D uncertain. Trimming removed 6 bases from V and 1 base from J, with 9 bases in between. The CDR3 loop spans 13 amino acids. Germline values: CDR1 MNHEY, CDR2 SVGAGI.